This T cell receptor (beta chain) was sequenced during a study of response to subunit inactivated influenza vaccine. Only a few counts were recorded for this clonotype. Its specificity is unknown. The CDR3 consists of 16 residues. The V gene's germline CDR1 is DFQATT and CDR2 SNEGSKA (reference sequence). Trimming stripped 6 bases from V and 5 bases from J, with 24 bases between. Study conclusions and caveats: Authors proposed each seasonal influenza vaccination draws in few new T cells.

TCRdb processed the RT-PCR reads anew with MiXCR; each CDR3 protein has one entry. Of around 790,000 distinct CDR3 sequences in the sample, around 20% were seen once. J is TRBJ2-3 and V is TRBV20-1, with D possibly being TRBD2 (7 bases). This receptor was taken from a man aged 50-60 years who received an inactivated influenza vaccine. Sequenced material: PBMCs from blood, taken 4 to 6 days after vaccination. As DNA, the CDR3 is TGCAGTGCAAAAGGCTCGGTGGGGGGGCTAAGAGATACGCAGTATTTT. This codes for CSAKGSVGGLRDTQYF.